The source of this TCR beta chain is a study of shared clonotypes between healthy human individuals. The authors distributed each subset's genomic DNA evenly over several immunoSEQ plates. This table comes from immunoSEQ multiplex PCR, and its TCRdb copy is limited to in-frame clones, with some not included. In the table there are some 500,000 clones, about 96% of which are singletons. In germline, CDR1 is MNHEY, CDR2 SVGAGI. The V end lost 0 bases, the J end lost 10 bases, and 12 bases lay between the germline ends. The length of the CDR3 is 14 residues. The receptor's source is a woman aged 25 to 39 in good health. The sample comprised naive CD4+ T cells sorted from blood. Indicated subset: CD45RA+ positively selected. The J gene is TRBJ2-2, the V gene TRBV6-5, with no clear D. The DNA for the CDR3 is TGTGCCAGCAGTTACTCGCGGTGGGATATGGAGCTGTTTTTT. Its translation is CASSYSRWDMELFF.